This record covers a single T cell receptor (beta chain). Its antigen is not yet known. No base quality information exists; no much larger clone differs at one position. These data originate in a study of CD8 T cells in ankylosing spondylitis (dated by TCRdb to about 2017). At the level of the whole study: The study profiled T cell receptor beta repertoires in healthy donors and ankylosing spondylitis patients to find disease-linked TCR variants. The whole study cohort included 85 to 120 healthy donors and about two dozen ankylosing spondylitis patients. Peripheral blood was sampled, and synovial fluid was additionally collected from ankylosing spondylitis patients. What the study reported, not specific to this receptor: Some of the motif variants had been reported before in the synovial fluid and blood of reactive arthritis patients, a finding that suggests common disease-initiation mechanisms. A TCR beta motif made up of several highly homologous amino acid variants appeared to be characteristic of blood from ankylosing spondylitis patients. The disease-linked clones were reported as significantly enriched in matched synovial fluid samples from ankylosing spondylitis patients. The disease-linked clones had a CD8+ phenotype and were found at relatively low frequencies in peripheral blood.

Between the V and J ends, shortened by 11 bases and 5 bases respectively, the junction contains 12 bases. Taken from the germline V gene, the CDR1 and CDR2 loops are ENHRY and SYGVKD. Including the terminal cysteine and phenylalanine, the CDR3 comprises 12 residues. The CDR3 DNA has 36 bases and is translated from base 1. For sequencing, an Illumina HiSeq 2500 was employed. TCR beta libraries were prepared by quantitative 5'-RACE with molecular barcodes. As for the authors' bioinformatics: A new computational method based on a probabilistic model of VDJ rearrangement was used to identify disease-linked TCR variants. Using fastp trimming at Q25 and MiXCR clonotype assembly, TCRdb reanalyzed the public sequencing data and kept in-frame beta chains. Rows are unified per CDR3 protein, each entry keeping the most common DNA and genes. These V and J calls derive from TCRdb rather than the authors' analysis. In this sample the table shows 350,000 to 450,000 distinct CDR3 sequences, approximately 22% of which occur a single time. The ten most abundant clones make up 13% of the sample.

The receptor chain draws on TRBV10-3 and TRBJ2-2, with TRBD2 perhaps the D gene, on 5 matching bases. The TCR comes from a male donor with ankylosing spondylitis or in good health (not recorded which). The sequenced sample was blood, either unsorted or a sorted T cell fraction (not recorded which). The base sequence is TGTGCCGCCCGGGAAGAAACCGGGGAGCTGTTTTTT. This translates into CAAREETGELFF.